This entry describes one T cell receptor beta chain. As a fraction of the sample, this clonotype is medium-sized (0.01 to 0.1%). The antigen it recognizes is unknown. Per-nucleotide qualities are absent, and no much larger clonotype sits a single base away. Healthy control blood came from volunteer donors supplied by blood services in Australia and France. Genomic DNA for TCR repertoire analysis was extracted from either whole blood samples or PBMCs. This sample is drawn from a study of somatic reversion in DOCK8 deficiency (dated by TCRdb to about 2020). Looking at the study overall: The study compared the T cell receptor beta repertoires of three groups: DOCK8-deficient patients, DOCK8-revertant patients and healthy volunteers. The study investigated how somatic reversion of pathogenic DOCK8 variants alters lymphocyte differentiation and function in DOCK8 deficiency. DOCK8-deficient patients in the study had been reported previously.

CDR1 is given as DFQATT and CDR2 as SNEGSKA, both from the germline V gene (reference sequence). Inclusive of the bounding cysteine and phenylalanine, the CDR3 is 11 residues long. Only the CDR3 part of the read is kept: 33 bases, read in frame from the first base. V drops 1 base and J drops 6 bases, leaving 6 bases in between. General conclusions and limits of the study: The methods did not specify, sample by sample, whether the source material for each sample was whole blood or PBMCs.

Library preparation employed multiplex PCR. One-step amplicon PCR with EuroClonality-NGS primers was used to generate TRB libraries from roughly 98 ng genomic DNA. Sequencing of TRB amplicons was performed on Illumina MiSeq instruments using 2 x 250 bp version 2 chemistry. The published analysis was carried out like this. IMGT/HighV-QUEST was the tool used for both primary TRB sequence analysis and V(D)J annotation. VDJtools was used to assess repertoire diversity and composition after nonfunctional clones were removed and samples were downsampled for comparisons between samples. TCRdb reworked the public reads: Q25 trimming with fastp, MiXCR clone assembly, productive beta chains retained. Every entry covers one CDR3 protein and lists the most common genes and DNA from its rows. The V and J calls reflect TCRdb's pipeline rather than the authors' work. The sample yields fewer than 5,000 distinct CDR3 sequences; 20% to 25% were counted once. Less than 9.5% of the sample comes from the top ten.

The sequencing input was peripheral blood. Recombination linked TRBV20-1 to TRBJ1-2; no confident D gene assignment can be made. This receptor was identified in a human donor in good health. The nucleotide sequence is TGCAGTGCTAGAGGGAATAATGGCTACACCTTC. Translated, this gives CSARGNNGYTF.